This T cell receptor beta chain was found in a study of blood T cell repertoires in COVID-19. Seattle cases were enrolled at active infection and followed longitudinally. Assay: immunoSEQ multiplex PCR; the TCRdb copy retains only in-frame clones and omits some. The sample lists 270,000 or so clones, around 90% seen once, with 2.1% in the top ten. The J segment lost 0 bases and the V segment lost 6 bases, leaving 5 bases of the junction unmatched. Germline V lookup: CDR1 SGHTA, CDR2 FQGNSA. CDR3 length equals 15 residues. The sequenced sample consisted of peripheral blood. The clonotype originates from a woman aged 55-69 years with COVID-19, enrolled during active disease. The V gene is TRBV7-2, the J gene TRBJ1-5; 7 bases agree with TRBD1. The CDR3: CASSYSGGSNQPQHF. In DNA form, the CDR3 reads TGTGCCAGCAGTTATTCAGGGGGTAGCAATCAGCCCCAGCATTTT.